The present entry profiles one T cell receptor (beta chain) with its context. What it binds is not known. The assay was immunoSEQ multiplex PCR, and TCRdb's table has in-frame clones only and misses some. The sample holds about 33,000 clones, roughly 80% seen once. J gave up 6 bases and V 3 bases, and 12 bases lay outside the gene matches. CDR3 size: 15 residues. The germline gives CDR1 SGDLS, CDR2 YYNGEE. The data were taken from a study of STAT5B mutations in CD4+ large granular lymphocyte leukemia. Study outcomes and limitations: Without putative leukemic clones, patient CD4-sorted repertoires remained more clonal than healthy CD4+ repertoires.

The rearrangement links TRBV9 to TRBJ2-7; 7 positions match TRBD2. The sequence derives from a human donor in good health. Specimen: CD4+ T cells from blood buffy coats. CDR3 loop: CASSGGGSVTGEQYF. CDR3 nucleotides: TGTGCCAGCAGCGGGGGCGGGAGTGTTACGGGCGAGCAGTACTTC.